This T cell receptor beta chain was identified in a study of human T cells and chemical hapten exposure. About the study: Epicutaneous patch tests delivered 0.01% DPC to the upper back, with evaluation at 6 days. The variation in per-sample TCR yields arose mainly from small differences in pooled library volumes. General study findings and limits: Expanded TCRs made up significantly more big CDR3 similarity clusters than controls did.

Looked up from germline, CDR1 is SGDLS and CDR2 is YYNGEE. The CDR3 sequence is 13 residues long. Trimming cost V 3 bases and J 7 bases, with 11 bases left between them. A remark on this clonotype: Its antigen is currently unknown.

Time point denoted: patch test 1, 2 weeks after DPC sensitization. Treatment here: therapeutic diphenylcyclopropenone sensitization with weekly scalp DPC. TCRdb re-called the RACE reads through MiXCR, storing one row per CDR3 protein. This sample yields roughly 82,000 distinct CDR3 sequences, of which 12% are seen a single time; roughly 3.6% belongs to the top ten. The clonotype was recovered from a woman aged 55-69 years with alopecia areata. Some clones in this sample may be carry-over from other donors' samples. Sequenced here: whole blood, sampled in connection with sensitization to the hapten diphenylcyclopropenone (DPC). This sequence joins TRBV9 and TRBJ1-5, with a weak D call TRBD1 (5 bases). The CDR3 bases are TGTGCCAGCAGCGACGGGACGGAGCAGCCCCAGCATTTT. Protein: CASSDGTEQPQHF.